This TCR beta chain was sequenced in a study of T cell changes during pregnancy in multiple sclerosis. The CDR3 spans 15 residues. Germline lookup yields CDR1 LNHDA and CDR2 SQIVND (reference sequence). V lost 3 bases to trimming and J lost 1 base, with 10 bases between them. The protocol was immunoSEQ multiplex PCR, while the TCRdb copy is restricted to in-frame clones and leaves out a portion. The table includes roughly 100,000 clones, roughly nine tenths detected once. This clone has just a few counts. The chain combines TRBV19 with TRBJ1-5; D not certain. The sample consisted of peripheral blood, taken before pregnancy. The clonotype was recovered from a female donor with multiple sclerosis, enrolled in a pregnancy study. CDR3 DNA sequence: TGTGCCAGTAGTATGGAGGGCGCGAGCAATCAGCCCCAGCATTTT. Residues: CASSMEGASNQPQHF. Full variable domain (outside the CDR3, taken from reference TRBV19 and TRBJ1-5): DGGITQSPKYLFRKEGQNVTLSCEQNLNHDAMYWYRQDPGQGLRLIYYSQIVNDFQKGDIAEGYSVSREKKESFPLTVTSAQKNPTAFYLCASSMEGASNQPQHFGDGTRLSIL.